This TCR beta chain was recovered during a study of identifying expanded T cells in peripheral blood. During the collection period, no donor immune events like infections were recorded. Only in-frame clones appear in the TCRdb table, and some are missing; sequencing was by immunoSEQ multiplex PCR. The top ten clones hold roughly an eighth of a sample with more than 85,000 clones, approximately 88% of them seen once. The length of the CDR3 is 14 residues. Trimming removed 6 bases at V and 6 bases at J, with 15 bases between. Germline V gives CDR1 SNHLY, CDR2 FYNNEI. Sample: blood. The V gene is TRBV2, the J gene TRBJ1-5; D perhaps matches TRBD1 (5 bases). The clonotype originates from a person aged 18-70 years in good health. The CDR3 nucleotides are TGTGCCAGCAGGGACGACAGTTTCTTTCAGCCCCAGCATTTT. Translation gives CASRDDSFFQPQHF. Full variable domain (outside the CDR3, taken from reference TRBV2 and TRBJ1-5): EPEVTQTPSHQVTQMGQEVILRCVPISNHLYFYWYRQILGQKVEFLVSFYNNEISEKSEIFDDQFSVERPDGSNFTLKIRSTKLEDSAMYFCASRDDSFFQPQHFGDGTRLSIL.